This paragraph covers one TCR beta chain sequence. The antigen is unknown. The V gene's germline CDR1 is MNHNS and CDR2 SASEGT. The CDR3 has 13 residues. V was shortened by 8 bases and J by 1 base, with 11 bases between the two germline ends. This sample is drawn from a study of shared clonotypes between healthy human individuals. Whole-study findings and limits: Shared clonotypes across all four donors exceeded non-shared ones in generation probability. Naive subsets generally had larger estimated richness than memory subsets. Sorted-subset sequencing, rarefaction showed, was incomplete despite large depth.

Caucasian adults living in Nashville, Tennessee, provided all samples. The method was immunoSEQ multiplex PCR; TCRdb's version includes in-frame clones alone and lacks a portion of them. Here the sample spans 1 million to 1.3 million clones, 78% being singletons. Input material: memory CD4+ T cells from PBMCs. Subset in this sample: CD45RA-negative fraction. The receptor was isolated from a man aged 18 to 30 in good health. Some clones in this sample may be carry-over from other donors' samples. The gene calls are TRBV6-1 and TRBJ1-1; tentative D call: TRBD1 (5 bases). CDR3 sequence: CASSGRANTEAFF. The CDR3 nucleotides read TGTGCCAGCTCGGGGCGGGCGAACACTGAAGCTTTCTTT.